The 5 T cell receptor beta chains given below trace back to one sample, sequenced in a study of T cells in Graves' hyperthyroidism and ophthalmopathy. The CDR3 regions of TCR beta were amplified from RNA transcripts. First-round RT-PCR targeting the TCR CDR3 was performed with the HTBI primer set. Via MiXCR, TCRdb re-called the multiplex PCR reads, giving one row per CDR3 protein. Here the sample spans 730,000 or so distinct CDR3 sequences, around 19% being singletons. The sequencing sample was made of blood. These TCRs come from a woman aged 50 to 60 with Graves' hyperthyroidism that later progressed to Graves' ophthalmopathy.

The gene calls are TRBV10-3 and TRBJ1-1, with 9 nucleotides matching TRBD1. The CDR3 spans 14 residues. The trim removed 5 bases at V and 5 bases at J, leaving 6 bases unmatched. Germline assignment: CDR1 ENHRY and CDR2 SYGVKD. As DNA, the CDR3 is TGTGCCATCAGTACACAGGGGGCAGGTACTGAAGCTTTCTTT. Translation gives CAISTQGAGTEAFF.

This clonotype showed up just once. The V gene is TRBV2, the J gene TRBJ2-1; 8 bases align to TRBD2. The CDR3 is 15 residues long. Germline CDR1 and CDR2: SNHLY and FYNNEI. Trimming cost V 2 bases and J 4 bases; bases outside gene matches: 4. CDR3 region: CASSETSGAYNEQFF. Written as DNA, the CDR3 is TGTGCCAGCAGTGAAACTAGCGGAGCATACAATGAGCAGTTCTTC.

This clonotype was seen only a few times. CDR3 DNA: TGCGCCCGGTCGACAGATAACACCGGGGAGCTGTTTTTT. Translated, it gives CARSTDNTGELFF. The chain uses TRBV10-2 and TRBJ2-2, with D possibly being TRBD1 (5 bases). The V gene lost 11 bases and the J gene lost 2 bases, with 12 bases spanning the gap. The CDR3 has 13 amino acids. CDR1 and CDR2 from the germline V gene are WSHSY and SAAADI.

The gene calls are TRBV12-3 or TRBV12-4 and TRBJ1-1; 7 bases map to TRBD1. This CDR3 has 14 residues. The V gene end was trimmed by 5 bases and the J gene end by 4 bases; junction bases not matched to a gene: 7. This CDR3 is CASSRTGELTEAFF. In DNA form, the CDR3 reads TGTGCCAGCAGTCGTACAGGGGAGCTCACTGAAGCTTTCTTT.

V is TRBV20-1 and J is TRBJ1-4, with D uncertain. The CDR3 has 17 amino acids. From germline, CDR1 is DFQATT and CDR2 SNEGSKA (reference sequence). V was cut by 0 bases and J by 0 bases, with 14 bases left in between. The CDR3 sequence: CSARDPPRGATNEKLFF. The CDR3 DNA reads TGCAGTGCTAGAGATCCACCACGGGGTGCAACTAATGAAAAACTGTTTTTT.